This TCR beta chain was found in a study (dated by TCRdb to the mid-2010s). General notes on the study: The research examined where HIV persistence comes from in people whose immune systems controlled HIV infection without treatment.

This clonotype is identified as large (0.1 to 1%). Its antigen has not been determined. Base qualities are not at hand, and no much larger clone is one base apart. Preparation of the library involved 5' RACE. TCRdb shows the sequencer as Illumina HiSeq 2000. TCRdb applied fastp at Q25 and MiXCR to the public reads, then kept only in-frame beta chains. Merged by CDR3 protein, the rows form single entries marked with the most common genes and DNA. A total of hundreds of distinct CDR3 sequences appear in this sample, under 9.5% of them only once. Of the sample, approximately 19% falls within the top ten clones. V sheds 3 bases and J sheds 7 bases, leaving 12 bases between their ends. The CDR3 sequence holds 14 residues, the cysteine and phenylalanine included. Left in the record is the CDR3 DNA by itself, 42 bases read in frame from the first base. The germline V gene provides CDR1 SNHLY and CDR2 FYNNEI.

What was sequenced was central memory T cells from blood PBMCs. According to the study, the label for this sample's cell subset or site signals: central memory CD4+ T cells. This clonotype originated in a male donor with HIV. This receptor chain uses TRBV2 and TRBJ1-4; a tentative D call is TRBD1 (6 bases match). The bases are TGTGCCAGCAGTGACGGGGGCCTCCCTGAAAAACTGTTTTTT. This yields the protein CASSDGGLPEKLFF.